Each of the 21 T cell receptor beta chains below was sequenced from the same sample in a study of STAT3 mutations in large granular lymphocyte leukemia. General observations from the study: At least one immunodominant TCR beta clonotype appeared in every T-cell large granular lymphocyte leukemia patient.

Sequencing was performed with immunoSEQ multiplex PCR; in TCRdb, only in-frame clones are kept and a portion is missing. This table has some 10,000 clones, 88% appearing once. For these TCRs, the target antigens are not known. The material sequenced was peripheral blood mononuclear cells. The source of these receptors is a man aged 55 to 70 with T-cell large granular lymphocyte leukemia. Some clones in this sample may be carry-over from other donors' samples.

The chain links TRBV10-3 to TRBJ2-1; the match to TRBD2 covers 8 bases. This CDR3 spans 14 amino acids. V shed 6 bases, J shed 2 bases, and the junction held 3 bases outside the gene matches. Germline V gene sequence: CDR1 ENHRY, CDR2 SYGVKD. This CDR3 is CAIRELAAYNEQFF. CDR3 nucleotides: TGTGCCATCAGGGAACTAGCGGCCTACAATGAGCAGTTCTTC.

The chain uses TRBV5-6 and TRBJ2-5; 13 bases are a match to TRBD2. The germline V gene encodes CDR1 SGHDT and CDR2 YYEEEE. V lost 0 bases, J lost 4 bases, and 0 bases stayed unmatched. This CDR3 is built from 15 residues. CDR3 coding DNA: TGTGCCAGCAGCTTGGGGACTAGCGGGAGAGAGACCCAGTACTTC. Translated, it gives CASSLGTSGRETQYF.

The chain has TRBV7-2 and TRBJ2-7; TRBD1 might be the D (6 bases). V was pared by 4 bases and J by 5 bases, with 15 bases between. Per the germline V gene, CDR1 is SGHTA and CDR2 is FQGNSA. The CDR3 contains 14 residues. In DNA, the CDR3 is TGTGCCAGCAGCTCCCAGGGGTTAGGGAACGAGCAGTACTTC. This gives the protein CASSSQGLGNEQYF. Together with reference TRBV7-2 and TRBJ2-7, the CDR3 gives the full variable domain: GAGVSQSPSNKVTEKGKDVELRCDPISGHTALYWYRQSLGQGLEFLIYFQGNSAPDKSGLPSDRFSAERTGGSVSTLTIQRTQQEDSAVYLCASSSQGLGNEQYFGPGTRLTVT.

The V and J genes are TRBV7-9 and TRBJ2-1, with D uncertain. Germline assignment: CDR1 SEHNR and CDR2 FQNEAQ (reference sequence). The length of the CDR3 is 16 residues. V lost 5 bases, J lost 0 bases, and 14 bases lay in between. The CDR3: CASSSEEPDSYNEQFF. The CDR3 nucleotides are TGTGCCAGCAGCAGCGAAGAGCCGGACTCCTACAATGAGCAGTTCTTC.

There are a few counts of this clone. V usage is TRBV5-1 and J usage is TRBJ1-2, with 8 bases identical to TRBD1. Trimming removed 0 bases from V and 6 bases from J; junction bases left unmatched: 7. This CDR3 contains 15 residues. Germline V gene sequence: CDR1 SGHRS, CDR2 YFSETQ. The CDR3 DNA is TGCGCCAGCAGCTTGGAGACAGGGGATCAGGATGGCTACACCTTC. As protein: CASSLETGDQDGYTF.

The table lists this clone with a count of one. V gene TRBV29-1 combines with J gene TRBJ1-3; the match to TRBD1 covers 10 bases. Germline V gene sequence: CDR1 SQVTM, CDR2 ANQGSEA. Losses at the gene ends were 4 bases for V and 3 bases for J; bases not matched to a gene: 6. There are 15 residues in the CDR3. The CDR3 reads CSVATGGLGGNTIYF. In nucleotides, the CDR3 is TGCAGCGTTGCGACAGGGGGCTTGGGTGGAAACACCATATATTTT. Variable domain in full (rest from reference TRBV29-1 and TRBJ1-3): SAVISQKPSRDICQRGTSLTIQCQVDSQVTMMFWYRQQPGQSLTLIATANQGSEATYESGFVIDKFPISRPNLTFSTLTVSNMSPEDSSIYLCSVATGGLGGNTIYFGEGSWLTVV.

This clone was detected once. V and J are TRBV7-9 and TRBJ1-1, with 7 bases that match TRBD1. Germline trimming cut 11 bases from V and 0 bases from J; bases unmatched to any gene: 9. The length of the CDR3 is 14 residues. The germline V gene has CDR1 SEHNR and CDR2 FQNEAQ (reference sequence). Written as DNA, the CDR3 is TGTGCCTACACAAGGGGACAGATGAACACTGAAGCTTTCTTT. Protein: CAYTRGQMNTEAFF.

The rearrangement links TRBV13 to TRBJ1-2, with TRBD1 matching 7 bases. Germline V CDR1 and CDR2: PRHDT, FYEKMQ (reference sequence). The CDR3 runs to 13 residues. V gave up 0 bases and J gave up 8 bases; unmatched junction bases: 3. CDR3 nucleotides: TGTGCCAGCAGCTTAGGCAGACAGGGAGGCTACACCTTC. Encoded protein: CASSLGRQGGYTF.

The CDR3 is CASSSQGTAEAFF. In nucleotides, the CDR3 is TGTGCCAGCAGCTCACAGGGGACCGCTGAAGCTTTCTTT. The chain is built from TRBV2 and TRBJ1-1; 7 nucleotides match TRBD1. CDR3 length equals 13 residues. Germline trimming cut 6 bases from V and 6 bases from J; bases unmatched to any gene: 7. The germline gives CDR1 SNHLY, CDR2 FYNNEI.

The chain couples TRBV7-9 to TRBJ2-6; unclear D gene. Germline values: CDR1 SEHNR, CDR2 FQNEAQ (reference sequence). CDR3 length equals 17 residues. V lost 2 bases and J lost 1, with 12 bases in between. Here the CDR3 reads CASSLPFTRSGANVLTF. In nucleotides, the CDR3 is TGTGCCAGCAGCTTACCCTTTACCAGATCTGGGGCCAACGTCCTGACTTTC.

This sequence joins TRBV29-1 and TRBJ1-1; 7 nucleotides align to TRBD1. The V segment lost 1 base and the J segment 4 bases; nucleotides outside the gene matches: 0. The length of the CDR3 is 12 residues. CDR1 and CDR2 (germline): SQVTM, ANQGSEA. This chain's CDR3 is CSVEAGGTEAFF. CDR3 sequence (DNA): TGCAGCGTTGAAGCAGGGGGCACTGAAGCTTTCTTT.

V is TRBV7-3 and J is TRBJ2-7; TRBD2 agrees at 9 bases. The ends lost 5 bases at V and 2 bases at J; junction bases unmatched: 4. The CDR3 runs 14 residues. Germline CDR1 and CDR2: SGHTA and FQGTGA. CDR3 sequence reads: CASSTTSGPYEQYF. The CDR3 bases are TGTGCCAGCAGCACGACTAGCGGTCCCTACGAGCAGTACTTC.

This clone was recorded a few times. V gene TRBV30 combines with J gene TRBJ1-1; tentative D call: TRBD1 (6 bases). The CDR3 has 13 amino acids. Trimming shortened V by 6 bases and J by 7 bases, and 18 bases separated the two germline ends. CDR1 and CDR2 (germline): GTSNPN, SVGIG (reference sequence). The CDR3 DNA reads TGTGCCTGCCGGTCGGGGGGCGCAGGTGAAGCTTTCTTT. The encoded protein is CACRSGGAGEAFF.

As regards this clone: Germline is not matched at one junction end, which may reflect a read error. The CDR3 region is CATSRAPSDRRNF. CDR3 in DNA: TGTGCCACCAGCAGGGCTCCGAGCGACAGGCGAAACTTC. The chain is built from TRBV15 and TRBJ2-7; D perhaps matches TRBD1 (6 bases). The CDR3 extends over 13 amino acids. Per germline, CDR1 LNHNV and CDR2 YYDKDF (reference sequence).

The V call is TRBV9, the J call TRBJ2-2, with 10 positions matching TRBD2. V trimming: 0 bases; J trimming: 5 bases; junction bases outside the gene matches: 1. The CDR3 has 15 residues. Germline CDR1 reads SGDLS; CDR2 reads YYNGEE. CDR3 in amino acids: CASSVASGSTGELFF. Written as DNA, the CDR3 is TGTGCCAGCAGCGTAGCTAGCGGGAGTACCGGGGAGCTGTTTTTT. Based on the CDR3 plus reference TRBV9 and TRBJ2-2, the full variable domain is DSGVTQTPKHLITATGQRVTLRCSPRSGDLSVYWYQQSLDQGLQFLIQYYNGEERAKGNILERFSAQQFPDLHSELNLSSLELGDSALYFCASSVASGSTGELFFGEGSRLTVL.

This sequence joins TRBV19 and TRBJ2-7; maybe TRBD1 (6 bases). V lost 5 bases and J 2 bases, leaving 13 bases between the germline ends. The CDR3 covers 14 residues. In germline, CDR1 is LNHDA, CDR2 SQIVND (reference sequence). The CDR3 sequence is CASSLGQSTYEQYF. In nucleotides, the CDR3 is TGTGCCAGTAGTCTAGGACAGAGTACCTACGAGCAGTACTTC.

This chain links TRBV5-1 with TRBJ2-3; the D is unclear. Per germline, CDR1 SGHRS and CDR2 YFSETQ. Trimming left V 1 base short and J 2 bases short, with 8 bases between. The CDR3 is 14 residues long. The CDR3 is CASSLLPNTDTQYF. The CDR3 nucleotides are TGCGCCAGCAGCTTGTTGCCTAACACAGATACGCAGTATTTT.

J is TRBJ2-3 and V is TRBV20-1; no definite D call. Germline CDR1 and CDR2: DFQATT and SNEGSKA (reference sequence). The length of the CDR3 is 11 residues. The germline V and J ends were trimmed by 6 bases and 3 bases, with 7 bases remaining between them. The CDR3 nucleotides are TGCAGTGCGGGTCAAACAGATACGCAGTATTTT. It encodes CSAGQTDTQYF.

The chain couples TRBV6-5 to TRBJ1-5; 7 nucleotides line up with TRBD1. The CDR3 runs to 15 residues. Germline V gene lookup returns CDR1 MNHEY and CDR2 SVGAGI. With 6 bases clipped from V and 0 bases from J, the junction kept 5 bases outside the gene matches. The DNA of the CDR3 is TGTGCCAGCAGGGCGACAGGGAATAGCAATCAGCCCCAGCATTTT. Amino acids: CASRATGNSNQPQHF.

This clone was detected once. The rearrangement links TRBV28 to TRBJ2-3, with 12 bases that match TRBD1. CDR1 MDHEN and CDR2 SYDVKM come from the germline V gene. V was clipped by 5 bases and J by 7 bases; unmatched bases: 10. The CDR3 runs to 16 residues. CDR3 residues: CASSRDPGQGANTQYF. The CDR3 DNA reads TGTGCCAGCAGTCGTGATCCGGGACAGGGGGCCAATACGCAGTATTTT.

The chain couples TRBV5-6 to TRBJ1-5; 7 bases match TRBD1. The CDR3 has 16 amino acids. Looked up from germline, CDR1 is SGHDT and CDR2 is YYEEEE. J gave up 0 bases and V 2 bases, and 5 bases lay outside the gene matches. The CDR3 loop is CASSLWGQHSNQPQHF. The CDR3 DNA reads TGTGCCAGCAGCTTATGGGGACAGCATAGCAATCAGCCCCAGCATTTT.